This T cell receptor (beta chain) stems from a study of blood T cells in healthy people across ages. General study points: Naive T cell percentage by flow cytometry tracked strongly with beta diversity. Greater diversity and more naive CD4+ cells were seen in long-lived donors than in aged donors.

The CDR3 runs to 15 residues. V was shortened by 8 bases and J by 9 bases, with 23 bases between the two germline ends. Germline V lookup: CDR1 SNHLY, CDR2 FYNNEI. The use of a sample-barcoded 5' primer and a J-beta primer mix characterized a second PCR of about 7 to 12 cycles. Every cDNA molecule carried a tag from a template-switch adaptor bearing 12 random nucleotides. TCRdb re-called the 5' RACE reads through MiXCR, storing one row per CDR3 protein. The sample has some 1.5 million distinct CDR3 sequences, roughly 30% seen once. With respect to this clonotype: As yet, its antigen is unknown.

This TCR was sampled from a woman aged 30 to 39 in good health. This chain connects TRBV2 to TRBJ2-1; D remains ambiguous. The sequencing input was blood. The CDR3 DNA reads as TGTGCCAGCGTACCTAACGGCCAGCGCCGGCTTGAGCAGTTCTTC. Translating gives CASVPNGQRRLEQFF.